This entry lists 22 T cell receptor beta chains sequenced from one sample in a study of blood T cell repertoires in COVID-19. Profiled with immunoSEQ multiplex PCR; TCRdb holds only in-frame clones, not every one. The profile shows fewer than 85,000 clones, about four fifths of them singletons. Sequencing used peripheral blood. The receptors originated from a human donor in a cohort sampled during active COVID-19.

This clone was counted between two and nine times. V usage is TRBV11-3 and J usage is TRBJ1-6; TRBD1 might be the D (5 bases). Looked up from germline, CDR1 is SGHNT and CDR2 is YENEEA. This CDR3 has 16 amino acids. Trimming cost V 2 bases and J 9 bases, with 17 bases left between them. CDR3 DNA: TGTGCCAGCAGCTTAAGTCGGTCAGGGTGGGGTTCACCCCTCCACTTT. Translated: CASSLSRSGWGSPLHF.

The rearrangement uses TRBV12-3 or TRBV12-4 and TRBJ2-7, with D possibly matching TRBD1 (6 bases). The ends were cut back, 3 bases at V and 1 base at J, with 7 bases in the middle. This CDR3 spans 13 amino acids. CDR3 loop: CASSFRGSYEQYF. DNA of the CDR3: TGTGCCAGCAGTTTTAGGGGGTCCTACGAGCAGTACTTC.

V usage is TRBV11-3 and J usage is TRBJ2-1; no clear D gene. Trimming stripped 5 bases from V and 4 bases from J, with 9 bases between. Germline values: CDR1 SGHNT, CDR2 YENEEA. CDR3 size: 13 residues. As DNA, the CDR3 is TGTGCCAGCAGCCCAGGCTTTTACAATGAGCAGTTCTTC. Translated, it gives CASSPGFYNEQFF.

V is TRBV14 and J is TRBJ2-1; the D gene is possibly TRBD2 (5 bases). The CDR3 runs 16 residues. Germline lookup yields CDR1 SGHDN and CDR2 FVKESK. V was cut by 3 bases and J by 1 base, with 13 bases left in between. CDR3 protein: CASSQGASGSYNEQFF. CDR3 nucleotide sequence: TGTGCCAGCAGCCAGGGCGCGAGCGGTTCCTACAATGAGCAGTTCTTC.

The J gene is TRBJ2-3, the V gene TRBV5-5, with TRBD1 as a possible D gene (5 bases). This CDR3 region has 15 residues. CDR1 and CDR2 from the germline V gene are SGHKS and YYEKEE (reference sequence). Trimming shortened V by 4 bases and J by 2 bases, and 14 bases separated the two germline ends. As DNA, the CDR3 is TGTGCCAGCAGCCGGACGGCAGGGTCCACAGATACGCAGTATTTT. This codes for CASSRTAGSTDTQYF.

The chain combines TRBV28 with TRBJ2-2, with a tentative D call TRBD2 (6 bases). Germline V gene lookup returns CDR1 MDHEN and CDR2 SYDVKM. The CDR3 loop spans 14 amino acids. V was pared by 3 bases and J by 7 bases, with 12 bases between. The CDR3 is CASSFGVSGGELFF. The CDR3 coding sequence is TGTGCCAGCAGTTTCGGGGTTAGCGGCGGGGAGCTGTTTTTT. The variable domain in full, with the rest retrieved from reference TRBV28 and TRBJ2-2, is DVKVTQSSRYLVKRTGEKVFLECVQDMDHENMFWYRQDPGLGLRLIYFSYDVKMKEKGDIPEGYSVSREKKERFSLILESASTNQTSMYLCASSFGVSGGELFFGEGSRLTVL.

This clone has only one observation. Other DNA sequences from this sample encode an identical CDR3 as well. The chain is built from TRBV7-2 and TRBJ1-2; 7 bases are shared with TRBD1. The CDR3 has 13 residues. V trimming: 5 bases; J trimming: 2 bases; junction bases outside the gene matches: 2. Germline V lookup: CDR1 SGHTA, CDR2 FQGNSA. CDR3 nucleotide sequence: TGTGCCAGCAGCCCGGACAGGAACTATGGCTACACCTTC. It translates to CASSPDRNYGYTF. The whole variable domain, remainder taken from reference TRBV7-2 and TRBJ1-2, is GAGVSQSPSNKVTEKGKDVELRCDPISGHTALYWYRQSLGQGLEFLIYFQGNSAPDKSGLPSDRFSAERTGGSVSTLTIQRTQQEDSAVYLCASSPDRNYGYTFGSGTRLTVV.

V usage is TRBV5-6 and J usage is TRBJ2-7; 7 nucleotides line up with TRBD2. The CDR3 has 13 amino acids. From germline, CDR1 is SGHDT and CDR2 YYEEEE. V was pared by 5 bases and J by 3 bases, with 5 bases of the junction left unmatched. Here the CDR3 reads CASRPSGRYEQYF. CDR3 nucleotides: TGTGCCAGCAGACCTAGCGGACGCTACGAGCAGTACTTC. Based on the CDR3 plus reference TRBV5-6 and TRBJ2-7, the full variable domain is DAGVTQSPTHLIKTRGQQVTLRCSPKSGHDTVSWYQQALGQGPQFIFQYYEEEERQRGNFPDRFSGHQFPNYSSELNVNALLLGDSALYLCASRPSGRYEQYFGPGTRLTVT.

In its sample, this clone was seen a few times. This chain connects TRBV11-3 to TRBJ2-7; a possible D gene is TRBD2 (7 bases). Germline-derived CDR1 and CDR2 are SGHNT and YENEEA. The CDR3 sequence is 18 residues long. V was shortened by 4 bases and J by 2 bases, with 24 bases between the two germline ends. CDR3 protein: CASSSISRGGGSAYEQYF. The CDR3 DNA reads TGTGCCAGCAGCTCCATTTCGAGGGGGGGAGGATCGGCCTACGAGCAGTACTTC. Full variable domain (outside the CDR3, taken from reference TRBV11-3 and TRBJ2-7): EAGVVQSPRYKIIEKKQPVAFWCNPISGHNTLYWYLQNLGQGPELLIRYENEEAVDDSQLPKDRFSAERLKGVDSTLKIQPAELGDSAVYLCASSSISRGGGSAYEQYFGPGTRLTVT.

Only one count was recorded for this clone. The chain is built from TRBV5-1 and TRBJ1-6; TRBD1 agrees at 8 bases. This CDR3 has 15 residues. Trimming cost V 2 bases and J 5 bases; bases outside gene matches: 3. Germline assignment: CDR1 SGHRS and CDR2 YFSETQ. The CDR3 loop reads CASSFDRGDNSPLHF. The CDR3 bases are TGCGCCAGCAGCTTTGACAGGGGCGATAATTCACCCCTCCACTTT.

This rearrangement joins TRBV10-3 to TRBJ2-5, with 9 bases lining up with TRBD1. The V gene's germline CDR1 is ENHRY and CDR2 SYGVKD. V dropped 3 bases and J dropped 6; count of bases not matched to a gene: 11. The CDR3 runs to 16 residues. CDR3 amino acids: CAISDPTGGAAQTQYF. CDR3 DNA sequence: TGTGCCATCAGTGACCCTACAGGGGGCGCTGCGCAGACCCAGTACTTC.

The CDR3 DNA is TGTGCCAGTAGTATCCCCTACAGGATAGAAGCTTTCTTT. Translated, it gives CASSIPYRIEAFF. The chain recombines TRBV19 with TRBJ1-1, with a tentative D call TRBD1 (5 bases). Trimming shortened V by 3 bases and J by 8 bases, and 13 bases separated the two germline ends. This CDR3 spans 13 amino acids. Germline V CDR1 and CDR2: LNHDA, SQIVND (reference sequence).

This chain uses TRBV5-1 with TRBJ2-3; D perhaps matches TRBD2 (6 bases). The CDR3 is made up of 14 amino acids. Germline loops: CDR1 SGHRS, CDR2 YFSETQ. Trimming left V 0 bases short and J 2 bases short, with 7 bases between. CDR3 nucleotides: TGCGCCAGCAGCTTGGGACTAGACACAGATACGCAGTATTTT. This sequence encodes CASSLGLDTDTQYF.

The CDR3 coding sequence is TGCGCCAGCAGCCTCGGACCGGACTGGGATTCACCCCTCCACTTT. Amino acid sequence: CASSLGPDWDSPLHF. The chain is built from TRBV5-1 and TRBJ1-6; D unresolved. The CDR3 length is 15 residues. V was trimmed by 4 bases and J by 8 bases, leaving 16 bases between them. Germline CDR1 is SGHRS and CDR2 is YFSETQ.

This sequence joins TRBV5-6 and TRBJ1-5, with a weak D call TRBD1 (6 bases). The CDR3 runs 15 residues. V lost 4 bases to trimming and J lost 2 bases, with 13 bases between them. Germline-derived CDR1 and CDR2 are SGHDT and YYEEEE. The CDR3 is CASSNTGRGNQPQHF. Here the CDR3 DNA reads TGTGCCAGCAGCAACACAGGGAGGGGCAATCAGCCCCAGCATTTT.

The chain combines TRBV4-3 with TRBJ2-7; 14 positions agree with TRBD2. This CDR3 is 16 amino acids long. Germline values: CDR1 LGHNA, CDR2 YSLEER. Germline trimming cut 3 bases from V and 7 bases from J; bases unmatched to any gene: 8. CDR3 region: CASSQRLAGGPKEQYF. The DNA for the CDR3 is TGCGCCAGCAGCCAGAGACTAGCGGGGGGGCCGAAGGAGCAGTACTTC.

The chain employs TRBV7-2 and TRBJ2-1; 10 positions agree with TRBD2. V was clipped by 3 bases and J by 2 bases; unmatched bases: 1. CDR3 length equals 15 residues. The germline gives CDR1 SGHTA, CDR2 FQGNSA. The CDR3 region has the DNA TGTGCCAGCAGCTTCAGCGGGGGGGCCTACAATGAGCAGTTCTTC. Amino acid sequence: CASSFSGGAYNEQFF.

The CDR3 protein is CASSWEASGAGEQYF. CDR3 in DNA: TGTGCCAGCAGCTGGGAGGCTAGCGGGGCGGGCGAGCAGTACTTC. V and J are TRBV3-1 (or the pseudogene TRBV3-2) and TRBJ2-7; TRBD2 aligns across 9 bases. Germline V gene lookup returns CDR1 LGHDT and CDR2 YNNKEL (reference sequence). The CDR3 covers 15 residues. V shed 5 bases and J 6 bases; nucleotides not matched to a gene: 11.

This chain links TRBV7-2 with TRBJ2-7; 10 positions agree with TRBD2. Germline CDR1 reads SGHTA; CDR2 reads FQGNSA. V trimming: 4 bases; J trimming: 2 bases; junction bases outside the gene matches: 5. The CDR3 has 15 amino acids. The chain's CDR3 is CASSSRSGGAYEQYF. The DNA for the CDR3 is TGTGCCAGCAGCTCACGAAGCGGGGGGGCCTACGAGCAGTACTTC. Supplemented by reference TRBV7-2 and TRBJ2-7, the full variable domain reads GAGVSQSPSNKVTEKGKDVELRCDPISGHTALYWYRQSLGQGLEFLIYFQGNSAPDKSGLPSDRFSAERTGGSVSTLTIQRTQQEDSAVYLCASSSRSGGAYEQYFGPGTRLTVT.

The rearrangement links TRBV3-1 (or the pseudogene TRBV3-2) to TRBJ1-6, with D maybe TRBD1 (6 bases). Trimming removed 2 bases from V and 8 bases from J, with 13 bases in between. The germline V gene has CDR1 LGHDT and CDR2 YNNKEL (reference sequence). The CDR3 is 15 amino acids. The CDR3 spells CASSQSGQRYSPLHF. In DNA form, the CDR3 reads TGTGCCAGCAGCCAATCTGGACAGCGCTATTCACCCCTCCACTTT.

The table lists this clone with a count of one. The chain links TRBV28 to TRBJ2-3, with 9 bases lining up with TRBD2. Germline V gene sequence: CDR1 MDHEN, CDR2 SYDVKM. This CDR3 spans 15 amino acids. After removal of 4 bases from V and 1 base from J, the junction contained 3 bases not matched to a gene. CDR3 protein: CASSSIAGGTDTQYF. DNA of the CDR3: TGTGCCAGCAGTTCTATAGCGGGGGGCACAGATACGCAGTATTTT.

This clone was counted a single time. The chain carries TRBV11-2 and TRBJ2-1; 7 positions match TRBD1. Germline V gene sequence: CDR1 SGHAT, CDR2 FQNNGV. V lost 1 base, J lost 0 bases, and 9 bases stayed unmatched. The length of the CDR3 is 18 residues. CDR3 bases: TGTGCCAGCAGCTTAGTGGGACAGTTTTACAGCTCCTACAATGAGCAGTTCTTC. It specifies CASSLVGQFYSSYNEQFF.